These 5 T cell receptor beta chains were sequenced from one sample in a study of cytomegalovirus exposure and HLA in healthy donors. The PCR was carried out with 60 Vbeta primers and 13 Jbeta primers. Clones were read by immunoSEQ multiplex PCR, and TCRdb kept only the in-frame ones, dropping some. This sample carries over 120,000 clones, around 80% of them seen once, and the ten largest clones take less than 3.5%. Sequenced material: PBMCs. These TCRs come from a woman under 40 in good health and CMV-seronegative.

The CDR3 protein is CASRTGDQETQYF. CDR3 coding DNA: TGTGCCTCCCGGACAGGGGACCAAGAGACCCAGTACTTC. The V and J genes are TRBV10-3 and TRBJ2-5; 9 positions agree with TRBD1. Losses at the gene ends were 11 bases for V and 0 bases for J; bases not matched to a gene: 4. CDR1 ENHRY and CDR2 SYGVKD come from the germline V gene. The CDR3 is made up of 13 amino acids.

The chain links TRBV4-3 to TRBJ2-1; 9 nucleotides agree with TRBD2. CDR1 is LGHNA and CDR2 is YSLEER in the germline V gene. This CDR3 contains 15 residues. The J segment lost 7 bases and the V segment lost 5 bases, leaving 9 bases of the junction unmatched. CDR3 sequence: CASSSGLATANEQFF. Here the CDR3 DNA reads TGCGCCAGCAGCTCTGGACTAGCGACGGCTAATGAGCAGTTCTTC.

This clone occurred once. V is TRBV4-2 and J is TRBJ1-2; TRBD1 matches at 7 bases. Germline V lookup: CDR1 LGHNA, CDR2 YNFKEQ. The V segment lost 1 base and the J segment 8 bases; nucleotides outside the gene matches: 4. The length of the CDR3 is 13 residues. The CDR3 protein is CASSQATGQGYTF. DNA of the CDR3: TGTGCCAGCAGCCAAGCGACAGGGCAAGGCTACACCTTC.

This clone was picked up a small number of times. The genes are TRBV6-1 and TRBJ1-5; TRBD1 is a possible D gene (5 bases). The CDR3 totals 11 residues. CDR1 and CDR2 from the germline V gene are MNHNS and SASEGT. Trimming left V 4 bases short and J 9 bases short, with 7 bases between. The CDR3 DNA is TGTGCCAGCAGTGCCGGGGGGCCCCAGCATTTT. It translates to CASSAGGPQHF.

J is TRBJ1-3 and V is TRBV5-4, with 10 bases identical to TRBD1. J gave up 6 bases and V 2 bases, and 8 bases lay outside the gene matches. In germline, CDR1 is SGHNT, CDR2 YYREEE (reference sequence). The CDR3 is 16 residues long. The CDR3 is CASSLDRGRLENTIYF. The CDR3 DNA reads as TGTGCCAGCAGCTTAGACAGGGGGCGACTCGAAAACACCATATATTTT.